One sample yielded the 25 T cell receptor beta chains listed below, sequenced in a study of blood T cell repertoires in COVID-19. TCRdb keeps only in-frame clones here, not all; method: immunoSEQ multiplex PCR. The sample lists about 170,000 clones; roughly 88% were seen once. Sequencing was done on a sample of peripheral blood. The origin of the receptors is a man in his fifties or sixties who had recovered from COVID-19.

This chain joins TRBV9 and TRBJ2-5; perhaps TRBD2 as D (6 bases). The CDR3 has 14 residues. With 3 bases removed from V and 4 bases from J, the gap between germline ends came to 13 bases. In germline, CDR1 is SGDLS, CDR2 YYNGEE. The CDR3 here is CASSARLGGETQYF. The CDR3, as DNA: TGTGCCAGCAGCGCCCGACTGGGGGGAGAGACCCAGTACTTC.

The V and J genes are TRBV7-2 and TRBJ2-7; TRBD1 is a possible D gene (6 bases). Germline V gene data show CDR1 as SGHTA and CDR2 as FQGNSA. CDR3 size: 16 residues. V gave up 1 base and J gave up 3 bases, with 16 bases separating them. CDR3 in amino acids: CASSLGVVGQNYEQYF. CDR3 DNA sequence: TGTGCCAGCAGCTTAGGAGTCGTCGGACAGAACTACGAGCAGTACTTC.

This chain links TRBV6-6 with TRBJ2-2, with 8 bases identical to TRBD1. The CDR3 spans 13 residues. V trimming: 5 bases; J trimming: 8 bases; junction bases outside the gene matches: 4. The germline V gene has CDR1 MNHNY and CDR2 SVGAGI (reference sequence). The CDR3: CASSHRGTGELFF. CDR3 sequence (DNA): TGTGCCAGCAGTCACAGGGGGACTGGGGAGCTGTTTTTT.

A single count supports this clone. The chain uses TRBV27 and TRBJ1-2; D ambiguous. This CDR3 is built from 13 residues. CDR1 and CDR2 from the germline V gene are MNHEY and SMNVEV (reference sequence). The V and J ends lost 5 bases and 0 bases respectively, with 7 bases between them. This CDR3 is CASSPYSNYGYTF. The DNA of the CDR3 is TGTGCCAGCAGTCCTTACTCTAACTATGGCTACACCTTC.

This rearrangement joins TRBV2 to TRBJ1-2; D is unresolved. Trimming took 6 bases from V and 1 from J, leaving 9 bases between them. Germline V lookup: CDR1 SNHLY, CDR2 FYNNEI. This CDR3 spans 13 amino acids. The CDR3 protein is CASRQNYNYGYTF. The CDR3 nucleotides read TGTGCCAGCAGGCAGAACTATAACTATGGCTACACCTTC.

The CDR3 DNA reads as TGTGCCAGCAGCGTAACCGGCGGGCGCAGCACAGATACGCAGTATTTT. Residues: CASSVTGGRSTDTQYF. The chain has TRBV9 and TRBJ2-3, with a weak D call TRBD2 (5 bases). Germline loops: CDR1 SGDLS, CDR2 YYNGEE. V lost 1 base to trimming and J lost 0 bases, with 12 bases between them. The CDR3 has 16 residues. Full variable domain (rest looked up from reference TRBV9 and TRBJ2-3): DSGVTQTPKHLITATGQRVTLRCSPRSGDLSVYWYQQSLDQGLQFLIQYYNGEERAKGNILERFSAQQFPDLHSELNLSSLELGDSALYFCASSVTGGRSTDTQYFGPGTRLTVL.

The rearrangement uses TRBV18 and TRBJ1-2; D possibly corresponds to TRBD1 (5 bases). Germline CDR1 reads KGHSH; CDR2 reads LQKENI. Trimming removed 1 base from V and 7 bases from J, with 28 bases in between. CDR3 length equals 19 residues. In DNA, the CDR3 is TGTGCCAGCTCACCACTGTCATCCACACAGGCGACCGGGGGTGGTGGCTACACCTTC. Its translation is CASSPLSSTQATGGGGYTF.

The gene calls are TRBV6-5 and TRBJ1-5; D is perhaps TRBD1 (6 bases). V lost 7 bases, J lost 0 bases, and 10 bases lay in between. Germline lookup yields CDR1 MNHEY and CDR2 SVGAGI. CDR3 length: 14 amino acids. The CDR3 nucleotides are TGTGCCAGCAAAGGACAGTATAGCAATCAGCCCCAGCATTTT. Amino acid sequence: CASKGQYSNQPQHF.

CDR3 in amino acids: CASSQGQGSTEAFF. The CDR3 DNA reads as TGTGCCAGCAGCCAAGGGCAGGGGAGCACTGAAGCTTTCTTT. The rearrangement joins TRBV14 to TRBJ1-1; possibly TRBD1 for D (6 bases). Germline CDR1 SGHDN, CDR2 FVKESK. V lost 1 base, J lost 4 bases, and 10 bases lay in between. The CDR3 extends over 14 amino acids.

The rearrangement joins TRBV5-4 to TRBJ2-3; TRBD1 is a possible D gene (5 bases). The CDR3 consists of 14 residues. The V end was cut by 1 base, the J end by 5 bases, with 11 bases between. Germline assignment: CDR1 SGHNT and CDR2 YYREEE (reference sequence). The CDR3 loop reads CASSLSQGVDTQYF. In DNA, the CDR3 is TGTGCCAGCAGCTTGTCTCAGGGCGTAGATACGCAGTATTTT.

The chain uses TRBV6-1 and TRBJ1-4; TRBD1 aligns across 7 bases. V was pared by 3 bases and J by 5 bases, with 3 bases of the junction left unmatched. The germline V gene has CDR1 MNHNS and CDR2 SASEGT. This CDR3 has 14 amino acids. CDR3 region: CASSERGRNEKLFF. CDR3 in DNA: TGTGCCAGCAGTGAGAGGGGGCGAAATGAAAAACTGTTTTTT.

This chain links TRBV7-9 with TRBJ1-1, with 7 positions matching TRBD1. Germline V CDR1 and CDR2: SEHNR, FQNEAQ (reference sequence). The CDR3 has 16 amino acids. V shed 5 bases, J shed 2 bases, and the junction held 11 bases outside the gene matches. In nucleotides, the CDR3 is TGTGCCAGCAGCCAGGGGGGACAGCAGGTTAACACTGAAGCTTTCTTT. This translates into CASSQGGQQVNTEAFF.

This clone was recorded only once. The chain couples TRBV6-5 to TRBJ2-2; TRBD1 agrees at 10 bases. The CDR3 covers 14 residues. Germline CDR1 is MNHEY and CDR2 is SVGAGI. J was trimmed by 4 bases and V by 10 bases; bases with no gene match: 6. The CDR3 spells CATRTGGSTGELFF. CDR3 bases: TGTGCCACCCGGACAGGGGGTTCCACCGGGGAGCTGTTTTTT.

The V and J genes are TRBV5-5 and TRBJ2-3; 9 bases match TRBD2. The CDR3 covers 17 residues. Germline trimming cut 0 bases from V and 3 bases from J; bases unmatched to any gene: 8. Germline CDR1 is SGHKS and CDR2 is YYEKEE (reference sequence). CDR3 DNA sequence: TGTGCCAGCAGCTTGGGTAGCGGGGGCCAGCGAACAGATACGCAGTATTTT. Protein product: CASSLGSGGQRTDTQYF.

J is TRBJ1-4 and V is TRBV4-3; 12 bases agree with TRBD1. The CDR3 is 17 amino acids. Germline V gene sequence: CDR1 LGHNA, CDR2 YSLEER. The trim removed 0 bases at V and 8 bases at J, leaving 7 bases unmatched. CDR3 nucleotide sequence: TGCGCCAGCAGCCAAGATGGGACAGGGGGCGGAGGGGAAAAACTGTTTTTT. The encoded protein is CASSQDGTGGGGEKLFF.

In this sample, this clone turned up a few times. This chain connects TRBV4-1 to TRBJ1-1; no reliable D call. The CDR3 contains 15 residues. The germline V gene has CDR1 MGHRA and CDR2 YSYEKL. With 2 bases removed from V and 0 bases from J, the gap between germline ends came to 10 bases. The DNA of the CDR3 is TGCGCCAGCAGCCAACAGGTCCTGCTGAACACTGAAGCTTTCTTT. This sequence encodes CASSQQVLLNTEAFF.

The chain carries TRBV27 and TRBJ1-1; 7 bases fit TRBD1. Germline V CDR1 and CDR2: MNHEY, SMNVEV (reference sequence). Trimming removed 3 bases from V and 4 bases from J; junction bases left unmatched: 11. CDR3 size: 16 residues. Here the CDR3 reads CASSFYTGDGGTEAFF. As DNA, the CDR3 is TGTGCCAGCAGTTTCTATACAGGGGACGGGGGCACTGAAGCTTTCTTT.

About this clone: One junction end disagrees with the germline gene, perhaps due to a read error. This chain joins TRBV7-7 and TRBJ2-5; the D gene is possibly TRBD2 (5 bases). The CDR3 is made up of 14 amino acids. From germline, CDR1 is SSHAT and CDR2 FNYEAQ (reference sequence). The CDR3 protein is CASSPTGVQETQYF. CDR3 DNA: TGTGCTAGCAGCCCTACCGGGGTACAAGAGACCCAGTACTTC.

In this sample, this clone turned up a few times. The CDR3 DNA is TGTGCCAGCAGCGGACAGGGGGCGTATAGCAATCAGCCCCAGCATTTT. Translated, it gives CASSGQGAYSNQPQHF. The chain joins TRBV2 to TRBJ1-5; 11 positions match TRBD1. CDR3 size: 16 residues. Germline V gene lookup returns CDR1 SNHLY and CDR2 FYNNEI. Trimming took 6 bases from V and 0 from J; bases not matched to a gene: 4.

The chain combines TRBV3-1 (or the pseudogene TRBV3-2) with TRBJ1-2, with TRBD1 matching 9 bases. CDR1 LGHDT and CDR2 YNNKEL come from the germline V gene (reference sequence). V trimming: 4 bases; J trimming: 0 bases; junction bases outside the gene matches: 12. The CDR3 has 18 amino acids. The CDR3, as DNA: TGTGCCAGCAGCCTAAGACCGGGACAGGGTCTAACTAACTATGGCTACACCTTC. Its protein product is CASSLRPGQGLTNYGYTF.

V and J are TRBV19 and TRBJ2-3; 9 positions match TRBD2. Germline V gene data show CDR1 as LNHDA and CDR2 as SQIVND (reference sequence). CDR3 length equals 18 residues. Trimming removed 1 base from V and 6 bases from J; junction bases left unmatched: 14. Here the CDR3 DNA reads TGTGCCAGTAGTATAGCAATGGCGGGGGGGCCATTAGCGGATACGCAGTATTTT. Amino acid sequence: CASSIAMAGGPLADTQYF.

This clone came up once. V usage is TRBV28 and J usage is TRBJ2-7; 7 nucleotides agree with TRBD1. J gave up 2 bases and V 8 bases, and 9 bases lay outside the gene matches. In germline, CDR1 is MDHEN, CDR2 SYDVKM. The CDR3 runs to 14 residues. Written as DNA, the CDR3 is TGTGCCAGCGTTTCCGGGACAGCTCCCTACGAGCAGTACTTC. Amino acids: CASVSGTAPYEQYF.

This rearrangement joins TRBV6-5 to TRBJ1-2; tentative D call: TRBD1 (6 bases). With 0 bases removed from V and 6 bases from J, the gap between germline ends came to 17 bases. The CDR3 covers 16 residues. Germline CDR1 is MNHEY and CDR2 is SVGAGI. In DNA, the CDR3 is TGTGCCAGCAGTTACTCGAACGCCAGGGGCGTGGATGGCTACACCTTC. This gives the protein CASSYSNARGVDGYTF.

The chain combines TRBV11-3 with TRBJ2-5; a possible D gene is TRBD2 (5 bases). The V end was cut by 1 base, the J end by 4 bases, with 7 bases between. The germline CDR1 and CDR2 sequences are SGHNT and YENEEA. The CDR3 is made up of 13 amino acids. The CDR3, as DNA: TGTGCCAGCAGCTTAGGGACTTTAGAGACCCAGTACTTC. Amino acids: CASSLGTLETQYF.

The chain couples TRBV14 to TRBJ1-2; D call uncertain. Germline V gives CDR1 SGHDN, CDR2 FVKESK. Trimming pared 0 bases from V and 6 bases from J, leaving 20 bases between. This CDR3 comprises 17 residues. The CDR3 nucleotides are TGTGCCAGCAGCCAAGATGGGAAGGACTTTACTCCCCATGGCTACACCTTC. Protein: CASSQDGKDFTPHGYTF.